The 32 T cell receptor beta chains in this list originate from one sample, sequenced in a study of T-cell memory formation after mild COVID-19. TCRdb analysed the 5' RACE reads with MiXCR anew, one entry per CDR3 protein. In the table there are 400,000 to 550,000 distinct CDR3 sequences, around 25% of which are singletons. Material: PBMCs or a T cell subset sorted from them (not recorded which). Every receptor here comes from an adult woman who had mild COVID-19 (a few samples of this study predate the infection). Cell type and time point are not known.

V usage is TRBV6-6 and J usage is TRBJ2-1; perhaps TRBD2 as D (5 bases). V was clipped by 6 bases and J by 0 bases, with 15 bases between them. The CDR3 runs to 16 residues. CDR1 is MNHNY, CDR2 SVGAGI, per germline (reference sequence). The CDR3 here is CASRGPLEDSYNEQFF. DNA for the CDR3: TGTGCCAGCAGAGGCCCCCTGGAGGACTCCTACAATGAGCAGTTCTTC.

This clonotype was picked up a small number of times. The chain is built from TRBV7-2 and TRBJ1-3, with D maybe TRBD1 (6 bases). Trimming stripped 4 bases from V and 1 base from J, with 11 bases between. Germline assignment: CDR1 SGHTA and CDR2 FQGNSA. CDR3 length equals 15 residues. This CDR3 is CASSSPTGSGNTIYF. The CDR3 DNA sequence: TGTGCCAGCAGCTCACCAACAGGGTCTGGAAACACCATATATTTT.

This clonotype appeared many times. The CDR3 bases are TGTGCCAGCAGCCAAGGCCTCCTGCGGGTCCGCTCGTACAATCAGCCCCAGCATTTT. Translating it yields CASSQGLLRVRSYNQPQHF. The rearrangement joins TRBV3-1 to TRBJ1-5; D unresolved. CDR1 is LGHDT, CDR2 YNNKEL, per germline (reference sequence). The CDR3 consists of 19 residues. Trimming pared 1 base from V and 3 bases from J, leaving 22 bases between.

The rearrangement uses TRBV27 and TRBJ2-3; D assignment may be TRBD1 or TRBD2 (6 bases each). Germline CDR1 is MNHEY and CDR2 is SMNVEV (reference sequence). The length of the CDR3 is 14 residues. The V end was cut by 6 bases, the J end by 4 bases, with 14 bases between. The CDR3 region is CASRRGGRADTQYF. CDR3 nucleotide sequence: TGTGCCAGCAGACGTGGGGGGCGTGCAGATACGCAGTATTTT.

The J gene is TRBJ1-1, the V gene TRBV20-1; D perhaps matches TRBD1 (6 bases). Looked up from germline, CDR1 is DFQATT and CDR2 is SNEGSKA (reference sequence). With 2 bases removed from V and 6 bases from J, the gap between germline ends came to 19 bases. This CDR3 region has 15 residues. This CDR3 is CSARPPRGGRAEAFF. In nucleotides, the CDR3 is TGCAGTGCTAGACCCCCTAGAGGGGGAAGAGCTGAAGCTTTCTTT.

This clonotype has more than one count but fewer than ten. The V and J genes are TRBV2 and TRBJ2-3, with TRBD2 matching over 10 bases. Per the germline V gene, CDR1 is SNHLY and CDR2 is FYNNEI. CDR3 size: 16 residues. J gave up 1 base and V 2 bases, and 3 bases lay outside the gene matches. The CDR3 is CASSELLAGGTDTQYF. For the CDR3, the DNA is TGTGCCAGCAGTGAACTTCTAGCGGGGGGCACAGATACGCAGTATTTT.

V gene TRBV12-3 or TRBV12-4 combines with J gene TRBJ2-1, with TRBD2 identical over 12 bases. With V trimmed by 3 bases and J by 4 bases, 7 bases remained unmatched. This CDR3 spans 17 amino acids. The CDR3 is CASSFYGLAGIYNEQFF. The CDR3 bases are TGTGCCAGCAGTTTTTACGGACTAGCGGGGATTTACAATGAGCAGTTCTTC.

In this sample, this clonotype turned up a few times. V and J are TRBV12-3 or TRBV12-4 and TRBJ2-2; D is unresolved. V lost 3 bases and J 6 bases, leaving 11 bases between the germline ends. The CDR3 spans 14 residues. CDR3 region: CASSLLGSSGELFF. The CDR3 nucleotides read TGTGCCAGCAGTTTGTTGGGGTCATCCGGGGAGCTGTTTTTT.

The chain uses TRBV23-1 and TRBJ2-1; the D is unclear. Being an ORF, TRBV23-1 has a function that is uncertain. The CDR3 consists of 14 residues. The V end lost 3 bases, the J end lost 3 bases, and 9 bases lay between the germline ends. The CDR3, as DNA: TGCGCCAGCAGTCATGCTAATTTCTACAATGAGCAGTTCTTC. Translated, it gives CASSHANFYNEQFF.

CDR3 region: CASSPLAGYTF. In DNA form, the CDR3 reads TGTGCCAGCAGCCCACTTGCGGGCTACACCTTC. The chain recombines TRBV9 with TRBJ1-2; no firm D call. The CDR3 length is 11 residues. The ends were cut back, 4 bases at V and 8 bases at J, with 9 bases in the middle. Germline CDR1 and CDR2: SGDLS and YYNGEE.

This sequence joins TRBV30 and TRBJ1-4; the D is unclear. Trimming cost V 4 bases and J 11 bases, with 14 bases left between them. This CDR3 has 12 residues. Per the germline V gene, CDR1 is GTSNPN and CDR2 is SVGIG (reference sequence). The CDR3, as DNA: TGTGCCTGGAACCTTGGGAGTGAGAAACTGTTTTTT. Translation: CAWNLGSEKLFF. Supplemented by reference TRBV30 and TRBJ1-4, the full variable domain reads SQTIHQWPATLVQPVGSPLSLECTVEGTSNPNLYWYRQAAGRGLQLLFYSVGIGQISSEVPQNLSASRPQDRQFILSSKKLLLSDSGFYLCAWNLGSEKLFFGSGTQLSVL.

This clonotype was seen more than once but under ten times. This chain joins TRBV7-2 and TRBJ1-5, with D possibly being TRBD1 (5 bases). This CDR3 spans 16 amino acids. V was trimmed by 1 base and J by 9 bases, leaving 19 bases between them. Per the germline V gene, CDR1 is SGHTA and CDR2 is FQGNSA. As DNA, the CDR3 is TGTGCCAGCAGCTTAGTTTCGGATCAGGGAGGCCGGCCCCAGCATTTT. Translated, it gives CASSLVSDQGGRPQHF.

This clonotype was seen a few times. CDR3 protein: CASSQDSPGQFSYEQYF. DNA for the CDR3: TGCGCCAGCAGCCAAGATTCCCCCGGACAGTTCTCCTACGAGCAGTACTTC. The chain uses TRBV4-3 and TRBJ2-7, with D possibly being TRBD1 (6 bases). The germline V and J ends were trimmed by 0 bases and 0 bases, with 15 bases remaining between them. The CDR3 spans 17 residues. The germline CDR1 and CDR2 sequences are LGHNA and YSLEER.

This chain connects TRBV7-9 to TRBJ2-7, with TRBD2 matching over 7 bases. This CDR3 spans 15 amino acids. The V gene's germline CDR1 is SEHNR and CDR2 FQNEAQ (reference sequence). V gave up 2 bases and J gave up 5 bases; unmatched junction bases: 9. The CDR3 is CASSLIGGSADEQYF. CDR3 sequence (DNA): TGTGCCAGCAGCTTAATTGGCGGGAGTGCGGACGAGCAGTACTTC.

The chain employs TRBV9 and TRBJ2-5; D perhaps matches TRBD2 (6 bases). Germline V gene lookup returns CDR1 SGDLS and CDR2 YYNGEE. Trimming stripped 0 bases from V and 2 bases from J, with 11 bases between. The CDR3 sequence is 15 residues long. Here the CDR3 reads CASSVDRDLQETQYF. The DNA of the CDR3 is TGTGCCAGCAGCGTAGACCGGGACTTGCAAGAGACCCAGTACTTC.

There are many counts of this clonotype. The V gene is TRBV5-1, the J gene TRBJ2-2, with D maybe TRBD2 (5 bases). CDR3 length equals 12 residues. Germline loops: CDR1 SGHRS, CDR2 YFSETQ. Trimming cost V 5 bases and J 6 bases, with 8 bases left between them. The CDR3 reads CASRLGAGELFF. Written as DNA, the CDR3 is TGCGCCAGCAGACTAGGAGCCGGGGAGCTGTTTTTT.

This clonotype was observed a handful of times. This chain uses TRBV5-1 with TRBJ1-2, with D tentatively TRBD1 (6 bases). Trimming removed 4 bases at V and 0 bases at J, with 19 bases between. The germline V gene has CDR1 SGHRS and CDR2 YFSETQ. CDR3 length: 17 residues. CDR3 DNA: TGCGCCAGCAGCGGCACGTGGGGGCAGCATACTAACTATGGCTACACCTTC. Its protein product is CASSGTWGQHTNYGYTF.

This rearrangement joins TRBV20-1 to TRBJ2-3, with 9 nucleotides matching TRBD2. The CDR3 runs 17 residues. The V segment lost 3 bases and the J segment 4 bases; nucleotides outside the gene matches: 14. Germline-derived CDR1 and CDR2 are DFQATT and SNEGSKA (reference sequence). The CDR3 spells CSASDSLAGLAADTQYF. The DNA of the CDR3 is TGCAGTGCTAGTGATTCCCTAGCGGGACTAGCCGCAGATACGCAGTATTTT.

This clonotype has more than one count but fewer than ten. The rearrangement links TRBV7-2 to TRBJ2-3, with D unresolved. The CDR3 contains 15 residues. V shed 5 bases and J shed 2 bases, with 14 bases lying between them. Germline V lookup: CDR1 SGHTA, CDR2 FQGNSA. The CDR3 DNA reads as TGTGCCAGCAGCCCAACGGGTGGGGTCACAGATACGCAGTATTTT. Amino acids: CASSPTGGVTDTQYF.

The CDR3 region is CASSRGLAGANTGELFF. Here the CDR3 DNA reads TGTGCCAGCAGCCGCGGACTAGCGGGGGCGAACACCGGGGAGCTGTTTTTT. The chain uses TRBV5-5 and TRBJ2-2, with 13 bases aligning to TRBD2. Germline loops: CDR1 SGHKS, CDR2 YYEKEE (reference sequence). V shed 4 bases and J 0 bases; nucleotides not matched to a gene: 3. This CDR3 has 17 residues.

This chain connects TRBV5-1 to TRBJ2-1; TRBD2 matches at 8 bases. Germline CDR1 reads SGHRS; CDR2 reads YFSETQ. Germline trimming cut 3 bases from V and 7 bases from J; bases unmatched to any gene: 9. The CDR3 has 15 amino acids. The DNA for the CDR3 is TGCGCCAGCAGCTGGAATTGGCGGGGGGTGAATGAGCAGTTCTTC. Translation: CASSWNWRGVNEQFF. Looking up the rest from reference TRBV5-1 and TRBJ2-1 gives the full variable domain: KAGVTQTPRYLIKTRGQQVTLSCSPISGHRSVSWYQQTPGQGLQFLFEYFSETQRNKGNFPGRFSGRQFSNSRSEMNVSTLELGDSALYLCASSWNWRGVNEQFFGPGTRLTVL.

As to this clonotype: The junction departs from the called germline gene at one end, perhaps through a read error. V usage is TRBV5-1 and J usage is TRBJ1-5, with unresolved D. This CDR3 contains 13 residues. Germline loops: CDR1 SGHRS, CDR2 YFSETQ. The CDR3: CASSLAQEQLQHF. The CDR3, as DNA: TGCGCCAGCAGCTTGGCGCAGGAGCAGCTCCAGCATTTT. The whole variable domain, filled in from reference TRBV5-1 and TRBJ1-5, reads KAGVTQTPRYLIKTRGQQVTLSCSPISGHRSVSWYQQTPGQGLQFLFEYFSETQRNKGNFPGRFSGRQFSNSRSEMNVSTLELGDSALYLCASSLAQEQLQHFGDGTRLSIL.

This chain links TRBV12-3 or TRBV12-4 with TRBJ1-2; 7 bases are shared with TRBD1. After removal of 3 bases from V and 4 bases from J, the junction contained 8 bases not matched to a gene. The CDR3 runs to 15 residues. CDR3 residues: CASSFRTGFVYGYTF. CDR3 DNA: TGTGCCAGCAGTTTCCGGACAGGTTTCGTCTATGGCTACACCTTC.

V is TRBV12-3 or TRBV12-4 and J is TRBJ2-7; D unresolved. This CDR3 has 15 amino acids. The V end was cut by 8 bases, the J end by 6 bases, with 23 bases between. CDR3 sequence: CASATRWARMGEQYF. CDR3 nucleotide sequence: TGTGCCAGCGCCACAAGATGGGCAAGGATGGGCGAGCAGTACTTC.

This clonotype was counted between two and nine times. DNA of the CDR3: TGCGCCAGCAGCGAGGGGGTGGACAGGGAAAGGACTAACTATGGCTACACCTTC. Its protein is CASSEGVDRERTNYGYTF. The gene calls are TRBV4-1 and TRBJ1-2, with 8 bases identical to TRBD1. Germline assignment: CDR1 MGHRA and CDR2 YSYEKL. With 5 bases clipped from V and 0 bases from J, the junction kept 14 bases outside the gene matches. This CDR3 has 18 amino acids.

There are a few counts of this clonotype. The rearrangement links TRBV5-4 to TRBJ2-1; D may be TRBD2 (6 bases). Trimming stripped 7 bases from V and 0 bases from J, with 14 bases between. The CDR3 totals 15 residues. Germline CDR1 SGHNT, CDR2 YYREEE (reference sequence). CDR3 DNA: TGTGCCAGCCTCACCGACGGGAGCTCCTACAATGAGCAGTTCTTC. Translated: CASLTDGSSYNEQFF. The complete variable domain, with remaining parts taken from reference TRBV5-4 and TRBJ2-1, reads ETGVTQSPTHLIKTRGQQVTLRCSSQSGHNTVSWYQQALGQGPQFIFQYYREEENGRGNFPPRFSGLQFPNYSSELNVNALELDDSALYLCASLTDGSSYNEQFFGPGTRLTVL.

The table lists this clonotype with a few counts. This chain links TRBV5-1 with TRBJ2-3; no firm D call. The CDR3 totals 13 residues. Looked up from germline, CDR1 is SGHRS and CDR2 is YFSETQ. The V and J ends lost 0 bases and 6 bases respectively, with 8 bases between them. CDR3 loop: CASSLGPSDTQYF. The CDR3 region has the DNA TGCGCCAGCAGCTTGGGCCCATCGGATACGCAGTATTTT.

This clonotype has more than one count but fewer than ten. This rearrangement joins TRBV7-3 to TRBJ2-1, with 8 positions matching TRBD2. This CDR3 is 15 amino acids long. Trimming removed 5 bases from V and 0 bases from J; junction bases left unmatched: 3. The germline V gene has CDR1 SGHTA and CDR2 FQGTGA. The CDR3: CASSPGLVSYNEQFF. The CDR3 DNA follows: TGTGCCAGCAGCCCGGGACTAGTCTCCTACAATGAGCAGTTCTTC.

J is TRBJ1-1 and V is TRBV7-3, with D perhaps TRBD1 (6 bases). V lost 5 bases, J lost 3 bases, and 19 bases lay in between. Germline values: CDR1 SGHTA, CDR2 FQGTGA. The CDR3 runs to 16 residues. CDR3 amino acids: CASSRGSRGPHTEAFF. CDR3 coding DNA: TGTGCCAGCAGCCGCGGGTCCAGGGGCCCACACACTGAAGCTTTCTTT.

This chain uses TRBV7-3 with TRBJ2-3; D remains ambiguous. In germline, CDR1 is SGHTA, CDR2 FQGTGA. V was shortened by 2 bases and J by 0 bases, with 6 bases between the two germline ends. The CDR3 totals 14 residues. CDR3 nucleotide sequence: TGTGCCAGCAGCTTATCCCCTAGCACAGATACGCAGTATTTT. It encodes CASSLSPSTDTQYF.

The chain recombines TRBV5-1 with TRBJ2-3; D perhaps matches TRBD1 (5 bases). This CDR3 has 14 residues. The V end was cut by 4 bases, the J end by 10 bases, with 19 bases between. Germline V gives CDR1 SGHRS, CDR2 YFSETQ. The CDR3 is CASSSLGSGNAQYF. The DNA for the CDR3 is TGCGCCAGCAGCAGCTTGGGGTCAGGGAACGCGCAGTATTTT.

This clonotype was seen repeatedly, ten times or more. The chain has TRBV7-8 and TRBJ2-5; 13 positions agree with TRBD2. Unmatched junction bases numbered 8, after V lost 5 bases and J lost 2 bases. The CDR3 extends over 17 amino acids. Per germline, CDR1 SGHVS and CDR2 FQNEAQ. The chain's CDR3 is CASSAGTSGELQETQYF. The CDR3 nucleotides read TGTGCCAGCAGCGCCGGGACTAGCGGGGAATTACAAGAGACCCAGTACTTC.